This section outlines one TCR beta chain sequence together with its context. Trimming removed 4 bases from V and 7 bases from J, with 5 bases in between. CDR3 length: 12 residues. From germline, CDR1 is SGHTA and CDR2 FQGNSA. TCRdb used MiXCR to reprocess the RACE reads, holding one entry per CDR3 protein. The repertoire holds around 150,000 distinct CDR3 sequences, approximately 14% seen once, with about 1.7% in the top ten. This specimen belongs to a study of human T cells and chemical hapten exposure. Across the whole study: Application of 0.01% DPC to the upper back was done by patch test, with a reading at 6 days. The cohort included alopecia areata under or over 50% scalp, totalis and universalis.

Documented time point: patch test 1, 2 weeks after DPC sensitization. The treatment here: therapeutic diphenylcyclopropenone sensitization with weekly scalp DPC. At patch-test visits, sampling came before the patch test. The sample here was whole blood, taken in connection with sensitization to the hapten diphenylcyclopropenone (DPC). The chain combines TRBV7-2 with TRBJ1-6; unclear D gene. The TCR comes from a woman in her thirties with alopecia areata. Some clones in this sample may be carry-over from other donors' samples. CDR3 sequence reads: CASSSDNSPLHF. CDR3 coding DNA: TGTGCCAGCAGCTCGGACAATTCACCCCTCCACTTT.